Below are 20 T cell receptor beta chains sequenced from a single sample in a study of cytomegalovirus exposure and HLA in healthy donors. Both 60 Vbeta primers and 13 Jbeta primers went into the PCR. The assay was immunoSEQ multiplex PCR, and TCRdb's table has in-frame clones only and misses some. The profile shows fewer than 85,000 clones, roughly 82% of them singletons. The sample was PBMCs. Source of these receptors: a male donor in good health and CMV-seropositive.

The CDR3 region is CASSQEGGGYTF. The CDR3, as DNA: TGCGCCAGCAGCCAAGAAGGGGGCGGCTACACCTTC. The chain recombines TRBV4-3 with TRBJ1-2, with 7 positions matching TRBD1. This CDR3 has 12 amino acids. Looked up from germline, CDR1 is LGHNA and CDR2 is YSLEER. V shed 0 bases, J shed 8 bases, and the junction held 0 bases outside the gene matches.

Regarding this clone: Because it lacks the conserved phenylalanine or tryptophan at the end, this CDR3 is likely a read error. This chain uses TRBV6-1 with TRBJ1-2; TRBD1 aligns across 8 bases. From germline, CDR1 is MNHNS and CDR2 SASEGT. Losses at the gene ends were 5 bases for V and 8 bases for J; bases not matched to a gene: 13. There are 15 residues in the CDR3. The CDR3, as DNA: TGTGCCAGCAGTTTAGACAGGGGCAAGCCAAACGGCTACACCCTC. This sequence encodes CASSLDRGKPNGYTL.

The gene calls are TRBV14 and TRBJ2-1, with 7 bases aligning to TRBD2. The CDR3 totals 12 residues. The J segment lost 12 bases and the V segment lost 0 bases, leaving 2 bases of the junction unmatched. Germline-derived CDR1 and CDR2 are SGHDN and FVKESK. In nucleotides, the CDR3 is TGTGCCAGCAGCCAAGAGAGGACTAGGCAGTTCTTC. Its protein product is CASSQERTRQFF.

In its sample, this clone was seen a few times. The J gene is TRBJ2-1, the V gene TRBV7-9; a weak D match, TRBD1 (5 bases). Germline V gene sequence: CDR1 SEHNR, CDR2 FQNEAQ (reference sequence). Trimming took off 1 base at V and 7 bases at J, with 8 bases between the two ends. The CDR3 spans 13 residues. In nucleotides, the CDR3 is TGTGCCAGCAGCTTAGACACAGGAAATGAGCAGTTCTTC. As protein: CASSLDTGNEQFF.

The rearrangement uses TRBV7-9 and TRBJ2-5; no clear D. CDR3 length equals 12 residues. CDR1 SEHNR and CDR2 FQNEAQ come from the germline V gene (reference sequence). Trimming took 6 bases from V and 3 from J, leaving 8 bases between them. The DNA for the CDR3 is TGTGCCAGCAGAAGTACTAAAGAGACCCAGTACTTC. Translating gives CASRSTKETQYF. Complete variable domain (other parts from reference TRBV7-9 and TRBJ2-5): DTGVSQNPRHKITKRGQNVTFRCDPISEHNRLYWYRQTLGQGPEFLTYFQNEAQLEKSRLLSDRFSAERPKGSFSTLEIQRTEQGDSAMYLCASRSTKETQYFGPGTRLLVL.

The rearrangement uses TRBV7-9 and TRBJ2-7, with TRBD1 identical over 8 bases. The V gene end was trimmed by 6 bases and the J gene end by 5 bases; junction bases not matched to a gene: 12. The germline gives CDR1 SEHNR, CDR2 FQNEAQ (reference sequence). CDR3 length equals 15 residues. In DNA form, the CDR3 reads TGTGCCAGCAGGATTACAGGGGGAGGACTGGACGAGCAGTACTTC. Its translation: CASRITGGGLDEQYF.

This clone appeared once. The rearrangement joins TRBV18 to TRBJ2-5; D is ambiguous. Between the trimmed V and J ends, which lost 4 bases and 0 bases, there was a span of 6 bases. Looked up from germline, CDR1 is KGHSH and CDR2 is LQKENI. This CDR3 is built from 13 residues. This CDR3 reads CASSLGHQETQYF. In DNA, the CDR3 is TGTGCCAGCTCACTGGGCCACCAAGAGACCCAGTACTTC.

J is TRBJ2-1 and V is TRBV18, with 8 bases aligning to TRBD1. V gave up 0 bases and J gave up 6 bases; unmatched junction bases: 10. The CDR3 runs to 17 residues. Germline V gene sequence: CDR1 KGHSH, CDR2 LQKENI. The CDR3, as DNA: TGTGCCAGCTCACCACCGGCGCGGCAGGGGGCCCGCAATGAGCAGTTCTTC. Protein product: CASSPPARQGARNEQFF.

This chain joins TRBV9 and TRBJ2-7; a weak D match, TRBD1 (5 bases). The CDR3 contains 15 residues. Germline V CDR1 and CDR2: SGDLS, YYNGEE. V lost 0 bases, J lost 6 bases, and 16 bases lay in between. DNA for the CDR3: TGTGCCAGCAGCGTAGGATGGCTCCAGGGTACCGAGCAGTACTTC. Protein sequence: CASSVGWLQGTEQYF. Using reference TRBV9 and TRBJ2-7 for the parts outside the CDR3, the full variable domain is DSGVTQTPKHLITATGQRVTLRCSPRSGDLSVYWYQQSLDQGLQFLIQYYNGEERAKGNILERFSAQQFPDLHSELNLSSLELGDSALYFCASSVGWLQGTEQYFGPGTRLTVT.

The V gene is TRBV30, the J gene TRBJ1-1, with D possibly being TRBD1 (5 bases). Germline CDR1 reads GTSNPN; CDR2 reads SVGIG (reference sequence). This CDR3 is 13 amino acids long. Trimming pared 3 bases from V and 3 bases from J, leaving 11 bases between. Here the CDR3 DNA reads TGTGCCTGGAGCATTGGGGACTACACTGAAGCTTTCTTT. It codes for CAWSIGDYTEAFF. Together with reference TRBV30 and TRBJ1-1, the CDR3 gives the full variable domain: SQTIHQWPATLVQPVGSPLSLECTVEGTSNPNLYWYRQAAGRGLQLLFYSVGIGQISSEVPQNLSASRPQDRQFILSSKKLLLSDSGFYLCAWSIGDYTEAFFGQGTRLTVV.

This clone was observed a few times. The chain has TRBV6-1 and TRBJ2-7; 8 bases line up with TRBD1. V dropped 7 bases and J dropped 9; count of bases not matched to a gene: 14. The CDR3 loop spans 14 amino acids. From germline, CDR1 is MNHNS and CDR2 SASEGT. The CDR3 bases are TGTGCCAGCACCTTCGACAGGGGAGTATCTGGGCAGTACTTC. Translating it yields CASTFDRGVSGQYF.

This chain uses TRBV6-5 with TRBJ2-2; perhaps TRBD2 as D (5 bases). CDR1 is MNHEY, CDR2 SVGAGI, per germline. This CDR3 comprises 13 residues. V lost 3 bases, J lost 7 bases, and 9 bases lay in between. This chain's CDR3 is CASSYVGGGELFF. CDR3 nucleotide sequence: TGTGCCAGCAGTTATGTCGGAGGCGGGGAGCTGTTTTTT.

The chain is built from TRBV6-4 and TRBJ2-7; the D gene is possibly TRBD1 (5 bases). The CDR3 has 13 residues. CDR1 is MRHNA, CDR2 SNTAGT, per germline. V gave up 10 bases and J gave up 5 bases, with 18 bases separating them. CDR3 protein: CATAGNVVNEQYF. CDR3 DNA: TGTGCCACCGCAGGGAACGTGGTCAACGAGCAGTACTTC.

V gene TRBV9 combines with J gene TRBJ2-1; 9 bases are a match to TRBD2. Germline V gives CDR1 SGDLS, CDR2 YYNGEE. This CDR3 contains 18 residues. Losses at the gene ends were 0 bases for V and 5 bases for J; bases not matched to a gene: 12. The CDR3 sequence is CASSVATLASGVHNEQFF. The CDR3 nucleotides are TGTGCCAGCAGCGTAGCAACGTTGGCTAGCGGGGTTCACAATGAGCAGTTCTTC.

The genes are TRBV6-4 and TRBJ2-5; no reliable D call. The assigned J gene may be wrong: the sequence end matches TRBJ2-7 better. The length of the CDR3 is 11 residues. The germline CDR1 and CDR2 sequences are MRHNA and SNTAGT. In nucleotides, the CDR3 is TGTGCCAGCAGTGACTGGTACGAGCAGTACTTC. Residues: CASSDWYEQYF.

This clone was counted a single time. The chain recombines TRBV18 with TRBJ2-7; D ambiguous. Deletions cut 6 bases from V and 0 bases from J, with 24 bases between. The CDR3 runs to 18 residues. CDR1 is KGHSH and CDR2 is LQKENI in the germline V gene. CDR3 bases: TGTGCCAGCTCGAACCATCCCCCAAACGGCAGGATCTCCTACGAGCAGTACTTC. Residues: CASSNHPPNGRISYEQYF. Complete variable domain (other parts from reference TRBV18 and TRBJ2-7): NAGVMQNPRHLVRRRGQEARLRCSPMKGHSHVYWYRQLPEEGLKFMVYLQKENIIDESGMPKERFSAEFPKEGPSILRIQQVVRGDSAAYFCASSNHPPNGRISYEQYFGPGTRLTVT.

This clone was found a few times. V usage is TRBV11-2 and J usage is TRBJ1-4; 7 bases line up with TRBD1. CDR1 is SGHAT and CDR2 is FQNNGV in the germline V gene. The J segment lost 5 bases and the V segment lost 3 bases, leaving 6 bases of the junction unmatched. The CDR3 totals 15 residues. The CDR3 is CASSLGDRENEKLFF. Written as DNA, the CDR3 is TGTGCCAGCAGCTTGGGAGACAGGGAAAATGAAAAACTGTTTTTT.

This clone occurred a few times. The rearrangement links TRBV5-1 to TRBJ1-4, with 8 bases aligning to TRBD1. V trimming: 4 bases; J trimming: 5 bases; junction bases outside the gene matches: 7. CDR1 and CDR2 (germline): SGHRS, YFSETQ. The CDR3 contains 15 residues. CDR3 bases: TGCGCCAGCAGCACCCAGGGACAGGAGAATGAAAAACTGTTTTTT. Translating gives CASSTQGQENEKLFF.

The V and J genes are TRBV7-3 and TRBJ2-7; tentatively, D is TRBD1 (5 bases). Trimming cost V 4 bases and J 0 bases, with 16 bases left between them. This CDR3 contains 16 residues. CDR1 SGHTA and CDR2 FQGTGA come from the germline V gene. CDR3 sequence: CASSSTAGQASYEQYF. CDR3 sequence (DNA): TGTGCCAGCAGCTCGACAGCCGGACAAGCCTCCTACGAGCAGTACTTC.

The chain links TRBV19 to TRBJ2-7; weak D call: TRBD1 (6 bases). Germline lookup yields CDR1 LNHDA and CDR2 SQIVND (reference sequence). V shed 5 bases and J shed 2 bases, with 7 bases lying between them. This CDR3 contains 12 residues. The CDR3 spells CASSSGAYEQYF. CDR3 bases: TGTGCCAGTAGTTCAGGGGCCTACGAGCAGTACTTC. The variable domain in full, completed from reference TRBV19 and TRBJ2-7, reads DGGITQSPKYLFRKEGQNVTLSCEQNLNHDAMYWYRQDPGQGLRLIYYSQIVNDFQKGDIAEGYSVSREKKESFPLTVTSAQKNPTAFYLCASSSGAYEQYFGPGTRLTVT.